This is a list of T cell receptor beta chains from one sample in a study of OX40 agonist ivuxolimab in advanced cancers. TCRdb's copy holds only in-frame clones and misses some; the assay was immunoSEQ multiplex PCR. The sample shows about 96,000 clones, 84% of them seen only once. The source material was CD4+ or CD8+ T cells sorted from blood, sampled in a trial of the OX40 agonist ivuxolimab. The receptors come from an adult with an advanced solid tumor such as melanoma, head and neck, liver or kidney cancer. Each CDR3 is given with its conserved first and last residue. The D gene is left open where the match is weak. The size entry is marked missing in some rows and otherwise reads once, few, many or a size class.

NA	TRBV9	NA	TRBJ1-6	TGTGCCAGCAGCGTACAAGCTCATAATTCACCCCTCCACTTT	CASSVQAHNSPLHF
NA	TRBV5-3	NA	TRBJ1-1	TGTGCCAGAGCGGTGGGTCCAGGGGACACTGAAGCTTTCTTT	CARAVGPGDTEAFF
NA	TRBV19	NA	TRBJ1-3	TGTGCCAGTAGTCCGGCATCCTCTGGAAACACCATATATTTT	CASSPASSGNTIYF
TRBD1	TRBV18	once	TRBJ1-4	TGTGCCAGCTCACCCCGGGACAGGGAAGGAGAAAAACTGTTTTTT	CASSPRDREGEKLFF
TRBD2	TRBV19	NA	TRBJ2-7	TGTGCCAGTAGTCCAAGCAGGTCTAGCGGCTACGAGCAGTACTTC	CASSPSRSSGYEQYF
NA	TRBV20-1	NA	TRBJ2-5	TGCAGTGCTAGGGGGGAGACCCAGTACTTC	CSARGETQYF
NA	TRBV19	few	TRBJ2-1	TGTGCCAGTAGTGTCGTACTAGACAATGAGCAGTTCTTC	CASSVVLDNEQFF
NA	TRBV7-9	NA	TRBJ2-2	TGTGCCAGCAGCCGGGGACTCGTGAACACCGGGGAGCTGTTTTTT	CASSRGLVNTGELFF
NA	TRBV9	NA	TRBJ2-1	TGTGCCAGCAGCGTAGTGGAGGGTGGGTATGAGCAGTTCTTC	CASSVVEGGYEQFF
NA	TRBV10-1	NA	TRBJ2-3	TGCGCCAGCAGTGAGGGGAATACGCAGTATTTT	CASSEGNTQYF
TRBD2	TRBV19	NA	TRBJ2-7	TGTGCCAGTAGTCCCCGAACCGGGACTAGCGGGGACCCCGGGGAGCAGTACTTC	CASSPRTGTSGDPGEQYF
NA	TRBV27	once	TRBJ1-2	TGTGCCAGCAGTAACAATGGCCCGAATGGCTACACCTTC	CASSNNGPNGYTF
NA	TRBV4-3	NA	TRBJ2-4	TGCGCCAGCAGCCACGGCAGGAGTGCCAAAAACATTCAGTACTTC	CASSHGRSAKNIQYF
TRBD2	TRBV15	few	TRBJ2-3	TGTGCCACCGCGGGGGGCGAAGGCACAGATACGCAGTATTTT	CATAGGEGTDTQYF
TRBD1	TRBV7-8	NA	TRBJ1-2	TGTGCCAGCAGCGGCGGGACAGAGACCTTAGGCTACACCTTC	CASSGGTETLGYTF
TRBD1	TRBV7-2	NA	TRBJ2-2	TGTGCCAGCAGCTTATACAGGGGTAACACCGGGGAGCTGTTTTTT	CASSLYRGNTGELFF
TRBD2	TRBV9	NA	TRBJ2-1	TGTGCCAGCAGCGTAACTAGCGGGAGGGCCGATGAGCAGTTCTTC	CASSVTSGRADEQFF
TRBD1	TRBV10-1	NA	TRBJ2-7	TGCGCCAGCAGTGGAGGGGGACAGGGCTACTACGAGCAGTACTTC	CASSGGGQGYYEQYF
NA	TRBV27	NA	TRBJ2-1	TGTGCCAGCAGTTTCATACCGCTCAGGGGCTCCTACAATGAGCAGTTCTTC	CASSFIPLRGSYNEQFF
NA	TRBV4-2	NA	TRBJ2-1	TGTGCCAGCAGCCAGGGACCTGACAATGAGCAGTTCTTC	CASSQGPDNEQFF
TRBD1	TRBV7-2	NA	TRBJ2-1	TGTGCCAGCAGCTTAGAGACAGGGAACAATGAGCAGTTCTTC	CASSLETGNNEQFF
NA	TRBV21-1	once	TRBJ1-5	TGTGCCAGCAGCATCGACGGAGTTGATAGCAATCAGCCCCAGCATTTT	CASSIDGVDSNQPQHF
TRBD2	TRBV5-1	NA	TRBJ2-7	TGCGCCAGCAGCTTGCAAGCTAGCGGGGTCGAGCAGTACTTC	CASSLQASGVEQYF
TRBD2	TRBV29-1	NA	TRBJ2-7	TGCAGCGTTGGAGGGACTAGCGGCCCCTACGAGCAGTACTTC	CSVGGTSGPYEQYF
TRBD1	TRBV2	NA	TRBJ1-1	TGTGCCAGCAGTGAATGGACAGGGGGGACAACCGGGAGGGACACTGAAGCTTTCTTT	CASSEWTGGTTGRDTEAFF
TRBD2	TRBV7-2	NA	TRBJ2-7	TGTGCCAGCAGGCAACTAGCGGGCCCTACCTACGAGCAGTACTTC	CASRQLAGPTYEQYF
NA	TRBV4-1	once	TRBJ2-7	TGCGCCAGCAGCCAAGATTGGGGGTCCTCCTACGAGCAGTACTTC	CASSQDWGSSYEQYF
TRBD2	TRBV29-1	NA	TRBJ2-3	TGCAGCGTTGTTACGCCCCTAGCGGGAGGGCCGGGAGATACGCAGTATTTT	CSVVTPLAGGPGDTQYF
NA	TRBV7-9	once	TRBJ1-1	TGTGCCAGCAGCCGTAGGGAAGGGGCTGAAGCTTTCTTT	CASSRREGAEAFF
NA	TRBV7-2	NA	TRBJ2-1	TGTGCCAGCCGCCTAGGACGGCCTGGGGGGTACAATGAGCAGTTCTTC	CASRLGRPGGYNEQFF
TRBD1	TRBV5-1	NA	TRBJ1-5	TGCGCCAGCAGCTACGGAGGGACAGAAGCCGGTCAGCCCCAGCATTTT	CASSYGGTEAGQPQHF
NA	TRBV18	NA	TRBJ2-1	TGTGCCAGCTCACCAGACAGCTCCTACAATGAGCAGTTCTTC	CASSPDSSYNEQFF
NA	TRBV6-5	once	TRBJ1-2	TGTGCCAGCAGTTACTTTCCGATTACCTATGGCTACACCTTC	CASSYFPITYGYTF
NA	TRBV7-2	NA	TRBJ1-2	TGTGCCAGCAGCTTTAAAATGGATACAGGCTATGGCTACACCTTC	CASSFKMDTGYGYTF
NA	TRBV7-9	NA	TRBJ2-3	TGTGCCAGCAGCTTCGGGCAGGGGGAGGTAGATACGCAGTATTTT	CASSFGQGEVDTQYF
NA	TRBV19	once	TRBJ2-7	TGTGCCAGTAGTATAGGTCGACAGTACGAGCAGTACTTC	CASSIGRQYEQYF
TRBD2	TRBV10-3	NA	TRBJ2-3	TGTGCCATCAACTCCAGCGGACTAGCATTTTTCACAGATACGCAGTATTTT	CAINSSGLAFFTDTQYF
NA	TRBV7-3	NA	TRBJ1-2	TGTGCCAGCAGCTCGGAACTTGACAGTCAAGATGGCTACACCTTC	CASSSELDSQDGYTF
NA	TRBV5-6	NA	TRBJ2-7	TGTGCCAGCAGCTTGGGGGAGTACCGATCCTACGAGCAGTACTTC	CASSLGEYRSYEQYF
NA	TRBV7-2	NA	TRBJ1-5	TGTGCCAGCAGCTGGGCAGCGGATCAGCCCCAGCATTTT	CASSWAADQPQHF
NA	TRBV7-9	NA	TRBJ1-6	TGTGCCAGCAGCTTCAGGGATAATTCACCCCTCCACTTT	CASSFRDNSPLHF
TRBD1	TRBV10-3	once	TRBJ2-7	TGTGCCATCAGTGGGGGACAGGGCCCTAACTACGAGCAGTACTTC	CAISGGQGPNYEQYF
TRBD1	TRBV15	NA	TRBJ1-5	TGTGCCACCAGCGAGCAGGGGGCGCTGGGTCAGCCCCAGCATTTT	CATSEQGALGQPQHF
NA	TRBV5-4	many	TRBJ2-7	TGTGCCAGCAGCTTGGCAGGCCGGGATACCGAGCAGTACTTC	CASSLAGRDTEQYF
NA	TRBV27	NA	TRBJ2-2	TGTGCCAGCACCCTAAACAGAGACACCGGGGAGCTGTTTTTT	CASTLNRDTGELFF
NA	TRBV19	NA	TRBJ1-5	TGTGCCAGTAGTATAGAGGGGGGGTGGAGCAATCAGCCCCAGCATTTT	CASSIEGGWSNQPQHF
NA	TRBV5-6	NA	TRBJ1-4	TGTGCCAGCAGCTCATGGACAACTAATGAAAAACTGTTTTTT	CASSSWTTNEKLFF
NA	TRBV19	NA	TRBJ1-5	TGTGCCAGTAGTACCCTAACTTTACAGCCCCAGCATTTT	CASSTLTLQPQHF
NA	TRBV9	NA	TRBJ2-1	TGTGCCAGCGCCCAGAGGAATGGCAATGAGCAGTTCTTC	CASAQRNGNEQFF
TRBD2	TRBV6-1	NA	TRBJ2-1	TGTGCCAGCGGCGAGGGAGGGCCCAATGAGCAGTTCTTC	CASGEGGPNEQFF
NA	TRBV25-1	NA	TRBJ1-2	TGTGCCACCAGCAACTATGGCTACACCTTC	CATSNYGYTF
NA	TRBV15	NA	TRBJ2-3	TGTGCCACCAGCAGTGGACAAGCTCGCACAGATACGCAGTATTTT	CATSSGQARTDTQYF
TRBD1	TRBV2	NA	TRBJ2-7	TGTGCCAGCAGTGAGGAAAGGGGGCTATACGAGCAGTACTTC	CASSEERGLYEQYF
NA	TRBV6-1	NA	TRBJ1-5	TGTGCCAGCAGGTTGGATGGCAATCAGCCCCAGCATTTT	CASRLDGNQPQHF
NA	TRBV6-1	once	TRBJ2-5	TGTGCCAGCACGAGACTAGTAGAGACCCAGTACTTC	CASTRLVETQYF
TRBD2	TRBV30	NA	TRBJ2-3	TGTGCCTTGCCGGGACTAGCGGGGGGGGACACAGATACGCAGTATTTT	CALPGLAGGDTDTQYF